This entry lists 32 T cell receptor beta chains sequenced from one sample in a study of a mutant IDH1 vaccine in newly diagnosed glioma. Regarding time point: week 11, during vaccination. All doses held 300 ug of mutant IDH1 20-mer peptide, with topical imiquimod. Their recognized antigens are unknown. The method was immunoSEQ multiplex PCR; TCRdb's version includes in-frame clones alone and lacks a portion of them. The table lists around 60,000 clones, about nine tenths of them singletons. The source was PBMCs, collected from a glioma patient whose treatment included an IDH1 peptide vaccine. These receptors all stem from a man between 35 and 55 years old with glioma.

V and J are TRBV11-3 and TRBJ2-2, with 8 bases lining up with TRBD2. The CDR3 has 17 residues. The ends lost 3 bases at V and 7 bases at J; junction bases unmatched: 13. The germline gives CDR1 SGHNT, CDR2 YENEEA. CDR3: CASSFKGSGRASGELFF. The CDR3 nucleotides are TGTGCCAGCAGCTTTAAGGGGTCCGGGAGGGCCAGCGGGGAGCTGTTTTTT. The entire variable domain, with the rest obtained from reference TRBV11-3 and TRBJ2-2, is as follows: EAGVVQSPRYKIIEKKQPVAFWCNPISGHNTLYWYLQNLGQGPELLIRYENEEAVDDSQLPKDRFSAERLKGVDSTLKIQPAELGDSAVYLCASSFKGSGRASGELFFGEGSRLTVL.

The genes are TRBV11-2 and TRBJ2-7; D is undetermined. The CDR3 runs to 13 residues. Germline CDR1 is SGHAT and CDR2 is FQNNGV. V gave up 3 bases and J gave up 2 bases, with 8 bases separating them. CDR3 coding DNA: TGTGCCAGCAGCTTTGGGCTCCCCTACGAGCAGTACTTC. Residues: CASSFGLPYEQYF.

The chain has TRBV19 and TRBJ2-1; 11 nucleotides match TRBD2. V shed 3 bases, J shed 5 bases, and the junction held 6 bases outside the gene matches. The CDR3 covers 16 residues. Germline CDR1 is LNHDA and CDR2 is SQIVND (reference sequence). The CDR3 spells CASSISTSGRNNEQFF. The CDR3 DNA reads TGTGCCAGTAGTATCTCTACTAGCGGGAGAAACAATGAGCAGTTCTTC.

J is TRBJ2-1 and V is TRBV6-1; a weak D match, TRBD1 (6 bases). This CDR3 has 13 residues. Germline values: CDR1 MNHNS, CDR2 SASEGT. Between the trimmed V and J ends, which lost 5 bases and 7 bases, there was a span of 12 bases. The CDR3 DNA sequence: TGTGCCAGCAGTTGGACAGTAGCAAATGAGCAGTTCTTC. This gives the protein CASSWTVANEQFF.

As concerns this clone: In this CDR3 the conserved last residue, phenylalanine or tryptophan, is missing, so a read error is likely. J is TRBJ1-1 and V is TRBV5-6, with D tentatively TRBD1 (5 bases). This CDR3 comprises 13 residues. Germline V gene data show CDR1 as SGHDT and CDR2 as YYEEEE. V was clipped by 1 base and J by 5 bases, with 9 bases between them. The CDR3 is CASSLIAGTEAFL. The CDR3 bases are TGTGCCAGCAGCTTGATAGCAGGGACTGAAGCTTTCCTT.

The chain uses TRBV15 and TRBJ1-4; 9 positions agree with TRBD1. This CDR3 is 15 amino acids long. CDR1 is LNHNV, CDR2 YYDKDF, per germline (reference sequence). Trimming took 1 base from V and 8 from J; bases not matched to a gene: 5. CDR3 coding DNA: TGTGCCACCAGCAGAGCATCCGGGACAGGGGAAAAACTGTTTTTT. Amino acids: CATSRASGTGEKLFF.

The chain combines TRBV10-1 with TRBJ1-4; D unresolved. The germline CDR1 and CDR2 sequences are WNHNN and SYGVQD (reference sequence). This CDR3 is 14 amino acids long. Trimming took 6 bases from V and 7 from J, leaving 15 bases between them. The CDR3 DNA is TGCGCCAGCAGCGGGAGGCAGACCGCTGAAAAACTGTTTTTT. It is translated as CASSGRQTAEKLFF.

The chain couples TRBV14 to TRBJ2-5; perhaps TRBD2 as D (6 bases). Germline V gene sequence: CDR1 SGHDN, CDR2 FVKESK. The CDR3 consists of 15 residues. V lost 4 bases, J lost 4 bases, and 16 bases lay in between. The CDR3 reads CASSRGRGGTETQYF. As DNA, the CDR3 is TGTGCCAGCAGCCGTGGAAGGGGAGGCACAGAGACCCAGTACTTC.

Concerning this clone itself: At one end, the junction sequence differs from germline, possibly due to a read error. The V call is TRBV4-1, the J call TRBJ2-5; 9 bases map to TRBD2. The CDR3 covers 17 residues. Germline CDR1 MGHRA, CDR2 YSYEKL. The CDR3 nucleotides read TGCGCCAGCAACCAAGGGGTTAGCGGGGGATTCCAAGAGACCCAGTACTTC. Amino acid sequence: CASNQGVSGGFQETQYF.

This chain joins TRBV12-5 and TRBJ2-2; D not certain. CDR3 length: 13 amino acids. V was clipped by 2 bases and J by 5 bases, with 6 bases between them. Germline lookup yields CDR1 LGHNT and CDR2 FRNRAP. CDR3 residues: CASGLYETGELFF. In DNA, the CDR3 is TGTGCTAGTGGTTTGTACGAGACCGGGGAGCTGTTTTTT.

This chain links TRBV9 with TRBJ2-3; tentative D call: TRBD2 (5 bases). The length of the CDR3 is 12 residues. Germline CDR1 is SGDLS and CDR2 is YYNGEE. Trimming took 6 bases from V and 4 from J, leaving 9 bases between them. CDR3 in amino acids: CASTGISDTQYF. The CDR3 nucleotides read TGTGCCAGCACGGGAATTTCAGATACGCAGTATTTT.

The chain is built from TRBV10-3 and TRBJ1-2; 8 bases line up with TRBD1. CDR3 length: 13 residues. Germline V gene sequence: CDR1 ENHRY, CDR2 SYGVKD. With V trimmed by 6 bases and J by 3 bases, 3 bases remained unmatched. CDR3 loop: CAISLTGDYGYTF. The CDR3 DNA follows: TGTGCCATCAGCTTGACAGGGGACTATGGCTACACCTTC.

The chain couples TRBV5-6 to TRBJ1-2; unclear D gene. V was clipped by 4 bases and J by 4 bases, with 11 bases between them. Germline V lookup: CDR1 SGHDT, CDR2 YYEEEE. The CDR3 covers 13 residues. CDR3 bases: TGTGCCAGCAGCCTTACAACGGGCTATGGCTACACCTTC. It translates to CASSLTTGYGYTF.

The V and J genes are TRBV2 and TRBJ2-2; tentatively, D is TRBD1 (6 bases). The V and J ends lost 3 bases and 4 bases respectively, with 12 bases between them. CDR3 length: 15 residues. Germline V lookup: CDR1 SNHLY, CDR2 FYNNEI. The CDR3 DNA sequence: TGTGCCAGCAGTGATTCGGACAGATCCACCGGGGAGCTGTTTTTT. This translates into CASSDSDRSTGELFF.

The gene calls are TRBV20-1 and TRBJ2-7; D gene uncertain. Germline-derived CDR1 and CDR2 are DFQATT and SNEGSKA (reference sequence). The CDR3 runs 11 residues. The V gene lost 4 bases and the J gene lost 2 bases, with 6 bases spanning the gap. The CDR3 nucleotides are TGCAGTGCTAAGATCGCCTACGAGCAGTACTTC. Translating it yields CSAKIAYEQYF.

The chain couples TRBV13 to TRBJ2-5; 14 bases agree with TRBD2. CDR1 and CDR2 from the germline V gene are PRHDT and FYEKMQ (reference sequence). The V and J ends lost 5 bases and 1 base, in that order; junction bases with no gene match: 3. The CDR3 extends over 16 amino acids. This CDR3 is CASSLGLAGGQETQYF. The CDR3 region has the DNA TGTGCCAGCAGCCTCGGACTAGCGGGGGGCCAAGAGACCCAGTACTTC.

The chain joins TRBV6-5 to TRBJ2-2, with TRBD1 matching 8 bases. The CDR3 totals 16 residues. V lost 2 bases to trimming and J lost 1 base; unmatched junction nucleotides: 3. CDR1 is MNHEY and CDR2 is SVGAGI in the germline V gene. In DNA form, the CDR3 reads TGTGCCAGCAGTTACCCCGGGACAGGGAACACCGGGGAGCTGTTTTTT. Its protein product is CASSYPGTGNTGELFF.

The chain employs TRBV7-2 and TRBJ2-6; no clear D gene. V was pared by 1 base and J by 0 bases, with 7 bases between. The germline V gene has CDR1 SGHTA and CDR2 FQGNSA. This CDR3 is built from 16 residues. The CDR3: CASSLDSTSGANVLTF. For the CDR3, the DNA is TGTGCCAGCAGCTTAGATTCGACCTCTGGGGCCAACGTCCTGACTTTC.

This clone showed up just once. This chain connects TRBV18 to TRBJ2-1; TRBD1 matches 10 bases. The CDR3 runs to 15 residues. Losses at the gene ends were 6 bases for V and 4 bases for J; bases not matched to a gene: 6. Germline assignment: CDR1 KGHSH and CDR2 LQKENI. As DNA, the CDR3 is TGTGCCAGCTCCCAAGGACAGGGGGTTTACAATGAGCAGTTCTTC. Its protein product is CASSQGQGVYNEQFF.

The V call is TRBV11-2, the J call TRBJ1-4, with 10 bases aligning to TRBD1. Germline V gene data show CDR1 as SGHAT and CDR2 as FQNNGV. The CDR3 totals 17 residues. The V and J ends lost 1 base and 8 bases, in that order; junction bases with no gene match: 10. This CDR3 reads CASSLGYGTGVVEKLFF. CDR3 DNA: TGTGCCAGCAGCTTAGGCTACGGGACAGGGGTTGTCGAAAAACTGTTTTTT.

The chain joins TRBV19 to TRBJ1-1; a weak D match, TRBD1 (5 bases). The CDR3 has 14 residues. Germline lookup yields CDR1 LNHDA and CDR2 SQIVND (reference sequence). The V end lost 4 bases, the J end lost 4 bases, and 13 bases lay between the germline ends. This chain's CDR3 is CASSRGRAGTEAFF. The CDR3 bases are TGTGCCAGTAGTAGGGGCAGGGCTGGCACTGAAGCTTTCTTT.

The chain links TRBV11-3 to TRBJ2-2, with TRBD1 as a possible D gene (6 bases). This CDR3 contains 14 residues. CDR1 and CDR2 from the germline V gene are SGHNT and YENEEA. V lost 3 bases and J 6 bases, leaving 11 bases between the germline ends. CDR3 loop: CASSFVQGPGELFF. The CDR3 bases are TGTGCCAGCAGCTTCGTACAGGGTCCCGGGGAGCTGTTTTTT.

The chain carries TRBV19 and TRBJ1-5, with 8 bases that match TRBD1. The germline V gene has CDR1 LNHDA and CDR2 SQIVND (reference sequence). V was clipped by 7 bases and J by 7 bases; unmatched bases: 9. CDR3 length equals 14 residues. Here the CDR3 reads CASMDRASGQPQHF. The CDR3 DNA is TGTGCCAGTATGGACAGGGCGTCGGGGCAGCCCCAGCATTTT.

CDR3 DNA: TGTGCCAGCAGCAGGGACTTGAATCGGGAAAAACTGTTTTTT. As protein: CASSRDLNREKLFF. The gene calls are TRBV11-2 and TRBJ1-4; TRBD1 might be the D (5 bases). CDR1 is SGHAT and CDR2 is FQNNGV in the germline V gene. CDR3 size: 14 residues. V lost 5 bases and J lost 8, with 15 bases in between.

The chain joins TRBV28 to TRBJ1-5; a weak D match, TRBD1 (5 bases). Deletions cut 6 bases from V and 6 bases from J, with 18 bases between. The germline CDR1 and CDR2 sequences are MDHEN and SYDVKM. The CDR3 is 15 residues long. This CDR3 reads CASRLTLGESQPQHF. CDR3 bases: TGTGCCAGCAGGTTGACCTTGGGGGAGAGTCAGCCCCAGCATTTT.

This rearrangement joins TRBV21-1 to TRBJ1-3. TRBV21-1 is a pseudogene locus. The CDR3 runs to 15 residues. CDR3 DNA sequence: TGTGCCAGCAGCCCTACGGGGCTCTCTGGAAACACCATATATTTT. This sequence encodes CASSPTGLSGNTIYF.

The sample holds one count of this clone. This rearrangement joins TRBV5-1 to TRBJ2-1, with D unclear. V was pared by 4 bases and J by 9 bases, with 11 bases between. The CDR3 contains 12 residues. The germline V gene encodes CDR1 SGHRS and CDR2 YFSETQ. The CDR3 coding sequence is TGCGCCAGCAGCCCGGACCTTGGTGAGCAGTTCTTC. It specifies CASSPDLGEQFF. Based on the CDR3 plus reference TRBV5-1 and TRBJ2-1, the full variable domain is KAGVTQTPRYLIKTRGQQVTLSCSPISGHRSVSWYQQTPGQGLQFLFEYFSETQRNKGNFPGRFSGRQFSNSRSEMNVSTLELGDSALYLCASSPDLGEQFFGPGTRLTVL.

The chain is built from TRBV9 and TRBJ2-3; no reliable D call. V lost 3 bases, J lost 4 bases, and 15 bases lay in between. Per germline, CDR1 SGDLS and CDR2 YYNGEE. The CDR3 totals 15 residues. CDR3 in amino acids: CASSEIPGFSDTQYF. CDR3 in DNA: TGTGCCAGCAGCGAAATCCCGGGCTTCTCAGATACGCAGTATTTT.

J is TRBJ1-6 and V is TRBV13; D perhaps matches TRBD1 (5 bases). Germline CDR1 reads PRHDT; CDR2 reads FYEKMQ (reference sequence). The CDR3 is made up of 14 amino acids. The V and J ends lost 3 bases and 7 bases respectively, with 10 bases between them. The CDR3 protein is CASSFGGWNSPLHF. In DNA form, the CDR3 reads TGTGCCAGCAGCTTCGGGGGTTGGAATTCACCCCTCCACTTT.

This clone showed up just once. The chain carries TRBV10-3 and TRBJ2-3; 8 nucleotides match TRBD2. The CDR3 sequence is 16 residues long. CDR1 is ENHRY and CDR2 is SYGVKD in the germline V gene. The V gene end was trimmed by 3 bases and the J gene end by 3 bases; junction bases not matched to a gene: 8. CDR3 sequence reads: CAISDNSGIKTDTQYF. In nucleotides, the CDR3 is TGTGCCATCAGTGACAATAGCGGGATAAAGACAGATACGCAGTATTTT.

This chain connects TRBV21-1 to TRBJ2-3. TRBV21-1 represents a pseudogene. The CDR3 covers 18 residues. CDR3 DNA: TGTGCCAGCAGCAAAGCCCCGGGACCAATGATGACCACAGATACGCAGTATTTT. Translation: CASSKAPGPMMTTDTQYF.

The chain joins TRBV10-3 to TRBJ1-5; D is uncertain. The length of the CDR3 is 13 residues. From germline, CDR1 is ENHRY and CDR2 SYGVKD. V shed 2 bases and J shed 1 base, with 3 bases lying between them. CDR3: CAISEASNQPQHF. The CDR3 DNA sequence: TGTGCCATCAGTGAGGCAAGCAATCAGCCCCAGCATTTT.